The clone carrying this T cell receptor (beta chain) was counted once. The antigen is undetermined. The data were produced by immunoSEQ multiplex PCR, yet TCRdb's version contains in-frame clones alone and is incomplete. The sample includes 14,000 or so clones, roughly nine tenths of them seen just once. The CDR3 consists of 17 residues. Germline values: CDR1 LNHDA, CDR2 SQIVND (reference sequence). V lost 5 bases, J lost 6 bases, and 11 bases stayed unmatched. This record belongs to a study of T cells in localized non-small cell lung cancer. Whole-study findings and limits: A denser population of T cells in blood accompanied longer overall survival. Researchers found a median roughly 50 of the top 100 tumor clones in adjacent lung. There was higher T cell clonality in uninvolved adjacent lung than in tumor, and it was highest there. Owing to sequencing of a solitary tumor region, heterogeneity cannot be discounted.

Sequenced material: peripheral blood mononuclear cells, taken before any cancer treatment. V gene TRBV19 combines with J gene TRBJ2-5; 14 nucleotides agree with TRBD2. This TCR was recovered from a man aged 40 to 70 with stage III lung adenocarcinoma. The CDR3 spells CASSPTTSGRALKTQYF. The CDR3 nucleotides are TGTGCCAGTAGTCCGACGACTAGCGGGAGGGCCTTAAAGACCCAGTACTTC.